This T cell receptor beta chain was sequenced during a study of shared clonotypes between healthy human individuals. Whole-study findings and limits: The four-donor shared clonotypes exceeded non-shared clonotypes in generation probability, with non-shared ones scoring lower.

A remark on this clone: Its antigen is unknown. Other DNA sequences within the sample encode an identical CDR3.

It was 200 ng DNA, 25,000 to 35,000 T cell genomes, that sorted-subset replicate PCRs used. Profiling relied on immunoSEQ multiplex PCR, and the TCRdb table lists in-frame clones only, not all of them. The sample lists roughly 720,000 clones; about 90% were seen once. CDR1 is SGDLS, CDR2 YYNGEE, per germline. This CDR3 region has 15 residues. J gave up 2 bases and V 3 bases, and 2 bases lay outside the gene matches. V is TRBV9 and J is TRBJ2-3; 11 bases map to TRBD2. The source of this sequence is a man in his late teens or twenties in good health. Some clones in this sample may be carry-over from other donors' samples. Sequenced input: memory CD8+ T cells from PBMCs. Subset meaning: CD45RO+ cells pooled with CCR7-negative TemRA cells. CDR3 DNA: TGTGCCAGCAGCGATAGCGGGAGGGACACAGATACGCAGTATTTT. Its protein is CASSDSGRDTDTQYF.